This T cell receptor beta chain is from a study of OX40 agonist ivuxolimab in advanced cancers. Study summary: Antecedent anti-PD-1, anti-PD-L1 or anti-CTLA-4 therapy was permissible, with 35% to 40% having received some.

Germline CDR1 SGHRS, CDR2 YFSETQ. Trimming at V came to 3 bases and at J to 0 bases, leaving 6 bases not matched to a gene. The CDR3 runs 16 residues. This clone has just one count. Only in-frame clones appear in the TCRdb table, and some are missing; sequencing was by immunoSEQ multiplex PCR. The profile covers about 79,000 clones, with around 93% appearing a single time and around 10% taken by the ten largest. The chain has TRBV5-1 and TRBJ1-3; 7 bases line up with TRBD1. The clonotype was recovered from an adult with an advanced solid tumor such as melanoma, head and neck, liver or kidney cancer. The specimen was CD4+ or CD8+ T cells sorted from blood, collected in a trial of the OX40 agonist ivuxolimab. The CDR3 sequence: CASSSGTADSGNTIYF. The DNA of the CDR3 is TGCGCCAGCAGCTCCGGGACAGCGGACTCTGGAAACACCATATATTTT.